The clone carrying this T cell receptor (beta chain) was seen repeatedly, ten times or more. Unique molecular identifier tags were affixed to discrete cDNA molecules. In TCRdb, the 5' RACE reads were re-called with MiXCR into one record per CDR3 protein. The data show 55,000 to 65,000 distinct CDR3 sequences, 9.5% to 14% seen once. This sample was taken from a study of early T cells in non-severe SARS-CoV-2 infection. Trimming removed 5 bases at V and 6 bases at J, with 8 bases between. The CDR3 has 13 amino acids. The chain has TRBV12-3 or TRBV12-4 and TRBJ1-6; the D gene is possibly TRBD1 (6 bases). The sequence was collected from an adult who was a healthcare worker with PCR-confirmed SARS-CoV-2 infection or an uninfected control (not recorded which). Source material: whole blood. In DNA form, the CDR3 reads TGTGCCAGCAGTGAGGGGGGTAATTCACCCCTCCACTTT. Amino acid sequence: CASSEGGNSPLHF.